This T cell receptor (beta chain) was sequenced during a study of blood T cell repertoires in COVID-19. Study overall: The United States, Italy and Spain provided the acute and convalescent COVID-19 samples. T cells, B-cell-depleted T cells, or PBMCs supplied cDNA or gDNA.

Original processing notes: Using reference gene primer amplification, nucleated cell counts were estimated. Profiling relied on immunoSEQ multiplex PCR, and the TCRdb table lists in-frame clones only, not all of them. V, J and clone size derive from that table, while D and trimming were established from the DNA sequence. The sample has about 130,000 clones; about four fifths are singletons. The source of this sequence is a woman aged 45-65 years with acute or convalescent COVID-19. Specimen: peripheral blood.

CDR3 DNA: TGTGCCAGCTCAGCAACAGGGGGTAATGAAAAACTGTTTTTT. It yields the protein CASSATGGNEKLFF. J is TRBJ1-4 and V is TRBV18; 8 bases are shared with TRBD1. The junction had 3 bases not matched to a gene; V was cut back by 5 bases and J by 4 bases. Germline values: CDR1 KGHSH, CDR2 LQKENI. The CDR3 is 14 residues long.